Each of the 14 T cell receptor beta chains below was sequenced from the same sample in a study of cytomegalovirus exposure and HLA in healthy donors. The PCR made use of 60 Vbeta and 13 Jbeta primers. Here immunoSEQ multiplex PCR was the method, and the copy in TCRdb shows in-frame clones only, minus some. This table holds some 180,000 clones, 75% to 80% found once. Sequencing was performed on PBMCs. Receptors were obtained from a female donor in good health and CMV-seronegative.

In its sample, this clone was seen a few times. The chain uses TRBV7-2 and TRBJ2-2; 8 positions agree with TRBD2. The CDR3 has 14 residues. Germline lookup yields CDR1 SGHTA and CDR2 FQGNSA. Trimming took 3 bases from V and 8 from J; bases not matched to a gene: 5. CDR3 bases: TGTGCCAGCAGCTTTGGACTAGCAGTAGGGGAGCTGTTTTTT. It is translated as CASSFGLAVGELFF. The whole variable domain, filled in from reference TRBV7-2 and TRBJ2-2, reads GAGVSQSPSNKVTEKGKDVELRCDPISGHTALYWYRQSLGQGLEFLIYFQGNSAPDKSGLPSDRFSAERTGGSVSTLTIQRTQQEDSAVYLCASSFGLAVGELFFGEGSRLTVL.

V is TRBV28 and J is TRBJ1-4; D is ambiguous. CDR3 length equals 12 residues. Per germline, CDR1 MDHEN and CDR2 SYDVKM. The V end was cut by 10 bases, the J end by 7 bases, with 13 bases between. The CDR3 region has the DNA TGTGCCACCGGGGAGCTCCGTGAAAAACTGTTTTTT. Its translation is CATGELREKLFF.

The CDR3 coding sequence is TGCAGCGTACTCGTCGGGGACAGAGGGTTCTTC. Translation: CSVLVGDRGFF. The gene calls are TRBV29-1 and TRBJ2-1; 7 positions agree with TRBD1. This CDR3 has 11 residues. Germline V lookup: CDR1 SQVTM, CDR2 ANQGSEA. V was pared by 6 bases and J by 15 bases, with 11 bases of the junction left unmatched.

The genes are TRBV19 and TRBJ1-1; D is unclear. The CDR3 is made up of 13 amino acids. Germline V gene lookup returns CDR1 LNHDA and CDR2 SQIVND (reference sequence). The V and J ends lost 1 base and 5 bases respectively, with 8 bases between them. The CDR3 here is CASSIGKRTEAFF. DNA for the CDR3: TGTGCCAGTAGTATAGGGAAGAGGACTGAAGCTTTCTTT.

The rearrangement joins TRBV19 to TRBJ2-5, with D possibly being TRBD2 (6 bases). Germline V gene sequence: CDR1 LNHDA, CDR2 SQIVND (reference sequence). V shed 6 bases and J shed 5 bases, with 19 bases lying between them. The CDR3 runs 15 residues. The CDR3 DNA follows: TGTGCCAGTAGCCCTCAGGAGGGGTGGGCGGAGACCCAGTACTTC. This codes for CASSPQEGWAETQYF.

The chain has TRBV18 and TRBJ2-7; D gene unclear. The CDR3 covers 12 residues. V shed 0 bases and J shed 6 bases, with 6 bases lying between them. Germline V lookup: CDR1 KGHSH, CDR2 LQKENI. Here the CDR3 reads CASSPPTREQYF. CDR3 DNA sequence: TGTGCCAGCTCACCACCGACACGCGAGCAGTACTTC.

In regard to this clone: The junction differs from germline at one of its ends, possibly a read error. This chain uses TRBV4-1 with TRBJ1-1, with D unresolved. Per the germline V gene, CDR1 is MGHRA and CDR2 is YSYEKL. This CDR3 is 16 amino acids long. The CDR3: CAGSQVYGRKNTEAFF. In DNA, the CDR3 is TGCGCCGGCAGCCAAGTATATGGCAGGAAGAACACTGAAGCTTTCTTT.

The CDR3 is CASSLGRQGGEQFF. CDR3 nucleotide sequence: TGTGCCAGCAGTTTGGGCCGTCAGGGTGGGGAGCAGTTCTTC. The rearrangement uses TRBV28 and TRBJ2-1; possible D gene TRBD1, 5 bases. CDR1 and CDR2 from the germline V gene are MDHEN and SYDVKM. V gave up 3 bases and J gave up 10 bases, with 16 bases separating them. CDR3 length: 14 residues.

The rearrangement joins TRBV27 to TRBJ1-5; D is possibly TRBD1 (6 bases). Trimming removed 6 bases at V and 6 bases at J, with 12 bases between. The CDR3 has 13 amino acids. Germline V gene lookup returns CDR1 MNHEY and CDR2 SMNVEV (reference sequence). The CDR3 nucleotides are TGTGCCAGCAGCCTAGGGGGTGCTCAGCCCCAGCATTTT. Residues: CASSLGGAQPQHF.

The sample holds a few counts of this clone. The rearrangement joins TRBV15 to TRBJ1-4, with 7 bases that match TRBD1. Germline values: CDR1 LNHNV, CDR2 YYDKDF (reference sequence). J lost 5 bases, V lost 1 base, and 4 bases had no gene match. The CDR3 has 15 amino acids. DNA of the CDR3: TGTGCCACCAGCAGAGTATTGACAGGGAATGAAAAACTGTTTTTT. It yields the protein CATSRVLTGNEKLFF.

This clone was seen only once. J is TRBJ1-6 and V is TRBV7-8; 12 nucleotides align to TRBD1. The length of the CDR3 is 15 residues. Losses at the gene ends were 1 base for V and 13 bases for J; bases not matched to a gene: 5. In germline, CDR1 is SGHVS, CDR2 FQNEAQ. CDR3 in DNA: TGTGCCAGCAGCTTAGTATCGGGACAGGGGGCTCCCCTCCACTTT. Translating gives CASSLVSGQGAPLHF. The variable domain in full, with the rest retrieved from reference TRBV7-8 and TRBJ1-6, is GAGVSQSPRYKVAKRGQDVALRCDPISGHVSLFWYQQALGQGPEFLTYFQNEAQLDKSGLPSDRFFAERPEGSVSTLKIQRTQQEDSAVYLCASSLVSGQGAPLHFGNGTRLTVT.

The rearrangement links TRBV11-3 to TRBJ2-1; 14 bases line up with TRBD2. With 2 bases clipped from V and 10 bases from J, the junction kept 10 bases outside the gene matches. Per the germline V gene, CDR1 is SGHNT and CDR2 is YENEEA. This CDR3 is 17 amino acids long. CDR3 in amino acids: CASSLQTMTSGRAEQFF. CDR3 DNA: TGTGCCAGCAGCTTACAAACAATGACTAGCGGGAGGGCAGAGCAGTTCTTC.

This chain connects TRBV18 to TRBJ2-5; TRBD2 aligns across 8 bases. The CDR3 runs to 13 residues. CDR1 and CDR2 from the germline V gene are KGHSH and LQKENI. V dropped 3 bases and J dropped 6; count of bases not matched to a gene: 3. The CDR3 region has the DNA TGTGCCAGCTCACCCGGGGGGGACCAGACCCAGTACTTC. Translated: CASSPGGDQTQYF.

The chain recombines TRBV2 with TRBJ1-2; the match to TRBD1 covers 9 bases. Germline assignment: CDR1 SNHLY and CDR2 FYNNEI. The J segment lost 6 bases and the V segment lost 8 bases, leaving 7 bases of the junction unmatched. This CDR3 has 13 amino acids. The CDR3 protein is CASQIRTGDGYTF. CDR3 coding DNA: TGTGCCAGCCAAATCAGGACAGGGGATGGCTACACCTTC.